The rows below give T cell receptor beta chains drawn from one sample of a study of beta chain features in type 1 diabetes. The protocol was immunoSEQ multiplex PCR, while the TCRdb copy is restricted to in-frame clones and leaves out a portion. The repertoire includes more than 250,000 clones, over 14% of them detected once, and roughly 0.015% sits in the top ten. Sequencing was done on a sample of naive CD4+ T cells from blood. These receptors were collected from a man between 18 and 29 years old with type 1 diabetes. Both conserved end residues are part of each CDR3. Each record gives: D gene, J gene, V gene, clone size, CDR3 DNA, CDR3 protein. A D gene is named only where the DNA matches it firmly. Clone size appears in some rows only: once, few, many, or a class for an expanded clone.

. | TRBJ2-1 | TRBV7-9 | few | TGTGCCAGCAGCTTAGTCCGGGACTACAATGAGCAGTTCTTC | CASSLVRDYNEQFF
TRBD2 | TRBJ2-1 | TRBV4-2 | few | TGTGCCAGCAGCCAAGATCCTAGCGGGCCCTACAATGAGCAGTTCTTC | CASSQDPSGPYNEQFF
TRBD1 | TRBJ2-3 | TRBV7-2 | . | TGTGCCAGCAGCTTGCCCTGGGACAGGGGCACAGATACGCAGTATTTT | CASSLPWDRGTDTQYF
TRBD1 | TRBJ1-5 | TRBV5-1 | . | TGCGCCAGCAGCCAAGGGACAGAGAATCAGCCCCAGCATTTT | CASSQGTENQPQHF
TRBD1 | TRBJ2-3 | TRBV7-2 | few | TGTGCCAGCAGCTTAGCAGGGGGCAGTAGCACAGATACGCAGTATTTT | CASSLAGGSSTDTQYF
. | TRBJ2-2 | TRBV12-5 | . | TGTGCTAGTGGTTTGGTACTAGGGCAGGCGGACAACACCGGGGAGCTGTTTTTT | CASGLVLGQADNTGELFF
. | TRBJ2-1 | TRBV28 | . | TGTGCCAGCAGTTTAAGTCCACAATCGGAGCAGTTCTTC | CASSLSPQSEQFF
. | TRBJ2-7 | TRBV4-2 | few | TGTGCCAGCAGCCAAGATCGGGGCGGGGAACCTTACGAGCAGTACTTC | CASSQDRGGEPYEQYF
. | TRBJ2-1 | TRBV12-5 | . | TGTGCTAGTGGTACCCTCCCCGGCAATGAGCAGTTCTTC | CASGTLPGNEQFF
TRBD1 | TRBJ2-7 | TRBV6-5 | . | TGTGCCAGCAGTTCCACCACAGGGGTCTGGCAGTACTTC | CASSSTTGVWQYF
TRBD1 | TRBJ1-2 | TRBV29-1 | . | TGCAGCGCCCGGACAGGGGATTATGGCTACACCTTC | CSARTGDYGYTF
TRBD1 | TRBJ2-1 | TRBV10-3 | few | TGTGCCATCGGGACAGGGAACAATGAGCAGTTCTTC | CAIGTGNNEQFF
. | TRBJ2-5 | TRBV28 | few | TGTGCCAGCTTCCCGTCGCCCCTCCGGGTGGAGACCCAGTACTTC | CASFPSPLRVETQYF
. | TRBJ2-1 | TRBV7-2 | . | TGTGCCAGCAGCTTAATGGGCCCGACCTACAATGAGCAGTTCTTC | CASSLMGPTYNEQFF
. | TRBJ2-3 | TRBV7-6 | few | TGTGCCAGCAGAACAGGTGCTTGGGATACGCAGTATTTT | CASRTGAWDTQYF
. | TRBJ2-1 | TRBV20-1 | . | TGCAGTGCTCTTCTCTACAATGAGCAGTTCTTC | CSALLYNEQFF
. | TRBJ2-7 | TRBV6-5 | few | TGTGCCAGCAGCCCCCAGGGCTTATCCTACGAGCAGTACTTC | CASSPQGLSYEQYF
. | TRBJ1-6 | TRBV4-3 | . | TGCGCCAGCAGCCATTCTCTACAGGGTTATAATTCACCCCTCCACTTT | CASSHSLQGYNSPLHF
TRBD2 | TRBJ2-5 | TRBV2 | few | TGTGCCAGCGGGGGACTAGCGGGTTACCAAGAGACCCAGTACTTC | CASGGLAGYQETQYF
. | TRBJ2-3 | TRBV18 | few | TGTGCCAGCTCACCACCCAATCCGGTAAACACAGATACGCAGTATTTT | CASSPPNPVNTDTQYF
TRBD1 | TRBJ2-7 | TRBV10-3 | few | TGTGCCATCAGTGAAAGGGGGCAAAACGAGCAGTACTTC | CAISERGQNEQYF
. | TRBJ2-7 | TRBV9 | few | TGTGCCAGCAGCGCAGACTTGGGGGGAAGCAATGGGGTGCAGTACTTC | CASSADLGGSNGVQYF
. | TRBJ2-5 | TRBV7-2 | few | TGTGCCAGAGGATTATGGGGGACTCGCGAAGAGACCCAGTACTTC | CARGLWGTREETQYF
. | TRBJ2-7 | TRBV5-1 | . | TGCGCCAGCAGCTTAGTCCACGGGTCCGAGCAGTACTTC | CASSLVHGSEQYF
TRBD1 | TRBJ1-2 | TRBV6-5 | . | TGTGCCAGCACGGGACAGGGTAATTGGCTAGCCACCTTC | CASTGQGNWLATF
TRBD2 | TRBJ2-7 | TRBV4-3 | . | TGCGCCAGCAGCCAACCCTCTGTCAGGGCGCGGGGGGGCTTCTACGAGCAGTACTTC | CASSQPSVRARGGFYEQYF
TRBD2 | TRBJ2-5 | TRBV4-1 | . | TGCGCCAGCAGCCAAGTCGCGGGGGTACGTGGGGAGACCCAGTACTTC | CASSQVAGVRGETQYF
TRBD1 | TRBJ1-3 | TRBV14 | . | TGTGCCAGCAGCGAAGGGGGCGGCACTTGGTCTGGAAACACCATATATTTT | CASSEGGGTWSGNTIYF
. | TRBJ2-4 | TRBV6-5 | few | TGTGCCAGCAGTGTTGACGGAGGAAACATTCAGTACTTC | CASSVDGGNIQYF
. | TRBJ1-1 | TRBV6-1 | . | TGTGCCAGCAACGACAAGCGGGGATGGACTGAAGCTTTCTTT | CASNDKRGWTEAFF
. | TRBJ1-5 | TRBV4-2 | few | TGTGCCAGCAGCCAGGGCGAAGGGCCCCAGCATTTT | CASSQGEGPQHF
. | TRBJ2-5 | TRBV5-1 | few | TGCGCCAGCAGCCCGATCCGGGGGGCCGGGGAGACCCAGTACTTC | CASSPIRGAGETQYF
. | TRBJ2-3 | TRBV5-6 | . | TGTGCCAGCAGCCTCCCACCCACAGGCACAGATACGCAGTATTTT | CASSLPPTGTDTQYF
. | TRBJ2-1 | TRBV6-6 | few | TGTGCCAGCAGTTCTGGCCCCCAGGAGCAGTTCTTC | CASSSGPQEQFF
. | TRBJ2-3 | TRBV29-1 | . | TGCAGCGTTGAAGGATCAGGAGATACGCAGTATTTT | CSVEGSGDTQYF
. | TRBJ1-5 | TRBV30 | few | TGTGCTCAAGGGGCGGTCGGTCAGCCCCAGCATTTT | CAQGAVGQPQHF